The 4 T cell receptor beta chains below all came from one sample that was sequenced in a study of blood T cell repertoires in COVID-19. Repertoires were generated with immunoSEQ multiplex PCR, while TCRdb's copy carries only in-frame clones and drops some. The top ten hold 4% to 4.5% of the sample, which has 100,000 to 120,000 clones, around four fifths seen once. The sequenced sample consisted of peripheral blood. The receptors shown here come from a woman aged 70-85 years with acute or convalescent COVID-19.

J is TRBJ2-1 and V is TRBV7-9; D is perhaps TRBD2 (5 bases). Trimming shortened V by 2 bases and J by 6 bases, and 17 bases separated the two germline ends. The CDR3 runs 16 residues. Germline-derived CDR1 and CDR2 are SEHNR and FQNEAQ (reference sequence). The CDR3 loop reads CASSLTPRERVNEQFF. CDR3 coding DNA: TGTGCCAGCAGCTTAACCCCTCGCGAGAGGGTCAATGAGCAGTTCTTC.

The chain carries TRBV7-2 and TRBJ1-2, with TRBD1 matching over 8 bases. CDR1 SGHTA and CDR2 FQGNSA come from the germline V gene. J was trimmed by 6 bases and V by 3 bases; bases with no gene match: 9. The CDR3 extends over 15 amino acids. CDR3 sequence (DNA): TGTGCCAGCAGCTTTCACAGGGGGAGGTCTGATGGCTACACCTTC. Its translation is CASSFHRGRSDGYTF.

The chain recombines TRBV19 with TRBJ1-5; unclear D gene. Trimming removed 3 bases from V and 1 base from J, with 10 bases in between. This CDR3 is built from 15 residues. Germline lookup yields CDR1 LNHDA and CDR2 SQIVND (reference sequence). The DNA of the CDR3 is TGTGCCAGTAGTATCCACCGGTTGAGCAATCAGCCCCAGCATTTT. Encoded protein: CASSIHRLSNQPQHF.

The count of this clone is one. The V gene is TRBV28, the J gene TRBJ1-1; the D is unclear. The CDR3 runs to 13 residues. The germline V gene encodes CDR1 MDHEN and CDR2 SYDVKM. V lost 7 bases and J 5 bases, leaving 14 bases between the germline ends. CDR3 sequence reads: CASTPILATEAFF. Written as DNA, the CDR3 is TGTGCCAGCACCCCAATTTTGGCTACTGAAGCTTTCTTT.